Below, 7 T cell receptor beta chains from the same sample are listed, as sequenced in a study of OX40 agonist ivuxolimab in advanced cancers. Sequenced by immunoSEQ multiplex PCR; TCRdb stores in-frame clones only, minus some. The repertoire holds roughly 70,000 clones, roughly 88% seen once, with under 3% in the top ten. The sequenced sample was CD4+ or CD8+ T cells sorted from blood, obtained in a trial of the OX40 agonist ivuxolimab. These receptor sequences come from an adult with an advanced solid tumor such as melanoma, head and neck, liver or kidney cancer.

The gene calls are TRBV28 and TRBJ1-6; the D is unclear. This CDR3 has 14 amino acids. Germline values: CDR1 MDHEN, CDR2 SYDVKM. Between the trimmed V and J ends, which lost 5 bases and 0 bases, there was a span of 5 bases. CDR3 in amino acids: CASSRSSYNSPLHF. The CDR3 bases are TGTGCCAGCAGTCGGAGCTCCTATAATTCACCCCTCCACTTT.

V gene TRBV6-5 combines with J gene TRBJ2-5; no clear D gene. In germline, CDR1 is MNHEY, CDR2 SVGAGI. V lost 0 bases, J lost 2 bases, and 10 bases lay in between. The CDR3 runs to 15 residues. Written as DNA, the CDR3 is TGTGCCAGCAGTTACTCTTTGACATCTCAAGAGACCCAGTACTTC. It yields the protein CASSYSLTSQETQYF.

The chain employs TRBV11-2 and TRBJ2-2; 13 positions agree with TRBD2. Germline trimming cut 5 bases from V and 7 bases from J; bases unmatched to any gene: 7. CDR1 is SGHAT, CDR2 FQNNGV, per germline. This CDR3 contains 16 residues. The CDR3 region has the DNA TGTGCCAGCAGCACATGGACTAGCGGGAGTAACGGGGAGCTGTTTTTT. Protein: CASSTWTSGSNGELFF.

The chain joins TRBV18 to TRBJ2-1; D not certain. This CDR3 is 13 amino acids long. V was shortened by 2 bases and J by 7 bases, with 9 bases between the two germline ends. Germline V gives CDR1 KGHSH, CDR2 LQKENI. The CDR3 sequence is CASSPSSGNEQFF. CDR3 coding DNA: TGTGCCAGCTCACCATCGTCGGGTAATGAGCAGTTCTTC.

J is TRBJ1-2 and V is TRBV9, with TRBD1 as a possible D gene (5 bases). Between the trimmed V and J ends, which lost 0 bases and 6 bases, there was a span of 12 bases. The CDR3 is 14 residues long. Per germline, CDR1 SGDLS and CDR2 YYNGEE. The CDR3 DNA reads TGTGCCAGCAGCGTAGCGGGGCTAAAGGATGGCTACACCTTC. Translating it yields CASSVAGLKDGYTF.

This clone was seen only a few times. The J gene is TRBJ1-1, the V gene TRBV29-1; 7 nucleotides align to TRBD1. The CDR3 is 19 amino acids. With V trimmed by 7 bases and J by 0 bases, 23 bases remained unmatched. In germline, CDR1 is SQVTM, CDR2 ANQGSEA. The CDR3, as DNA: TGCAGCGCCTACTTGGTGGGTTGGAGGGGGCGAGGGCTGAACACTGAAGCTTTCTTT. Residues: CSAYLVGWRGRGLNTEAFF.

The rearrangement joins TRBV2 to TRBJ2-1; D gene ambiguous. The V gene lost 4 bases and the J gene lost 8 bases, with 15 bases spanning the gap. Germline-derived CDR1 and CDR2 are SNHLY and FYNNEI. There are 14 residues in the CDR3. CDR3 protein: CASSGVRGGDEQFF. The CDR3 DNA reads as TGTGCCAGCAGTGGAGTACGCGGCGGTGATGAGCAGTTCTTC.